This paragraph covers one T cell receptor beta chain sequence. The data were produced by immunoSEQ multiplex PCR, yet TCRdb's version contains in-frame clones alone and is incomplete. The data contain about 75,000 clones, roughly 90% of them seen just once; the ten biggest clones take up about 0.9%. These data originate in a study of T cell changes during pregnancy in multiple sclerosis. The material was peripheral blood, obtained in the first trimester of pregnancy. This sequence originates from a female donor in good health, enrolled as a control in a pregnancy study.

The CDR3 DNA follows: TGTGCCAGTAGCCCCAGGGCCTCGAACACTGAAGCTTTCTTT. Encoded protein: CASSPRASNTEAFF. The chain uses TRBV19 and TRBJ1-1, with D possibly being TRBD1 (5 bases). V was trimmed by 6 bases and J by 1 base, leaving 12 bases between them. The CDR3 is 14 residues long. CDR1 is LNHDA and CDR2 is SQIVND in the germline V gene (reference sequence).